This T cell receptor beta chain was sequenced in a study of cytomegalovirus exposure and HLA in healthy donors. Study details: From HLA-typed donors, an early data release held 70 million to 95 million unique TCRs. Ancestry clustering placed roughly four fifths of roughly 400 genotyped donors in the Caucasian-associated cluster. Study conclusions and caveats: A further, later analysis showed that HLA-associated TCR beta chains (compared with equally common others) were more clonally expanded.

As for this clone: What it binds is unknown.

PCR primers comprised 60 Vbeta and 13 Jbeta primers. TCRdb's table, derived via immunoSEQ multiplex PCR, lists solely in-frame clones and lacks some. This table holds roughly 90,000 clones, approximately 90% found once. Unmatched junction bases numbered 5, after V lost 4 bases and J lost 2 bases. The CDR3 is made up of 14 amino acids. Germline loops: CDR1 SGHTS, CDR2 YDEGEE. This receptor was obtained from a man between 18 and 35 years old in good health and CMV-seronegative. This chain connects TRBV5-8 to TRBJ1-2; 7 bases fit TRBD1. The sample comprised PBMCs. CDR3 region: CASSARTGNYGYTF. The CDR3 DNA is TGTGCCAGCAGCGCACGGACAGGAAACTATGGCTACACCTTC.